What follows describes a single TCR beta chain. CDR1 is SGHAT, CDR2 FQDESV, per germline (reference sequence). CDR3 size: 14 residues. V was shortened by 2 bases and J by 5 bases, with 12 bases between the two germline ends. The data belong to a study of OX40 agonist ivuxolimab in advanced cancers. Some clones are missing from TCRdb's copy, which holds only in-frame ones; the method was immunoSEQ multiplex PCR. The sample contains 80,000 to 85,000 clones, about 88% of which appear only once. This sequence joins TRBV11-1 and TRBJ1-1; D uncertain. The material was CD4+ or CD8+ T cells sorted from blood, obtained in a trial of the OX40 agonist ivuxolimab. The receptor comes from an adult with an advanced solid tumor such as melanoma, head and neck, liver or kidney cancer. CDR3 coding DNA: TGTGCCAGCAGCTTATTCGGCCTGGGGACTGAAGCTTTCTTT. Translated, it gives CASSLFGLGTEAFF. Full variable domain (outside the CDR3, taken from reference TRBV11-1 and TRBJ1-1): EAEVAQSPRYKITEKSQAVAFWCDPISGHATLYWYRQILGQGPELLVQFQDESVVDDSQLPKDRFSAERLKGVDSTLKIQPAELGDSAMYLCASSLFGLGTEAFFGQGTRLTVV.